The present entry profiles one T cell receptor (beta chain) with its context. Antigen unknown. V dropped 5 bases and J dropped 7; count of bases not matched to a gene: 9. CDR1 is MNHEY and CDR2 is SVGAGI in the germline V gene. The CDR3 loop spans 15 amino acids. The data originate from a study of shared clonotypes between healthy human individuals. Original processing methods: Because ImmunoSEQ provided only junction sequences with no quality scores, the filtering differed. The table came from immunoSEQ multiplex PCR; TCRdb's copy has only in-frame clones and leaves some out. From that table come the V and J calls and clone size; the DNA was used to work out D and trimming. The profile shows 1.4 million or so clones, just under 99% of them singletons. General study points: Represented diversity, genetic and exposure-history alike, was limited by few donors. Approximately 5.3% was the fraction of naive CD4 clonotypes found shared across several donors.

This TCR was sampled from a man younger than 40 in good health. Sequencing was performed on naive CD4+ T cells sorted from blood. Sample subset: CD45RA+ positively selected. The V call is TRBV6-5, the J call TRBJ2-4; 9 nucleotides agree with TRBD2. The CDR3 here is CASSGLSGSQNIQYF. The CDR3 region has the DNA TGTGCCAGCAGTGGACTTAGCGGGAGTCAGAACATTCAGTACTTC.